The sample holds a few counts of the clone carrying this TCR beta chain. This sample is part of a study of blood T cell repertoires in COVID-19. At the level of the study: Some COVID-19 samples were acute and others convalescent; all came from the United States, Italy and Spain. PBMCs, B-cell-depleted T cells, or T cells provided the cDNA or gDNA that made up the material.

Sequenced by immunoSEQ multiplex PCR; TCRdb stores in-frame clones only, minus some. Found here are 250,000 to 400,000 clones, around 84% of them singletons; the top ten hold 1.5% to 2%. Participant-given clinical history determined each cohort assignment. Exposed participants came across a COVID-19 case within 2 weeks before study entry. The CDR3 loop spans 16 amino acids. Germline-derived CDR1 and CDR2 are MDHEN and SYDVKM. The V gene end was trimmed by 7 bases and the J gene end by 6 bases; junction bases not matched to a gene: 12. The specimen sequenced was PBMCs or T cells enriched from blood (not recorded which). This receptor was obtained from a woman aged 25 to 39 who had been exposed to COVID-19. The chain is built from TRBV28 and TRBJ1-2; 12 bases align to TRBD1. CDR3 nucleotide sequence: TGTGCCAGCACCCCGGGACAGGGGGCTCAAAAGAATGGCTACACCTTC. Its translation: CASTPGQGAQKNGYTF.